Listed here is a single T cell receptor (beta chain). Antigen specificity is unknown. Repertoires were generated with immunoSEQ multiplex PCR, while TCRdb's copy carries only in-frame clones and drops some. The table includes 45,000 or so clones, approximately 80% detected once. Germline CDR1 reads SGHVS; CDR2 reads FNYEAQ. The V gene lost 6 bases and the J gene lost 10 bases, with 13 bases spanning the gap. The CDR3 length is 12 residues. The data originate from a study of T cells in tumors after PD-1 blockade. At the level of the study: Blood samples averaged around 120,000 templates (range roughly 21,000-290,000) and 36,536 unique clonotypes.

General study points: Peripheral recruitment is suggested, as some novel exhausted tumor clones were in pre-treatment blood.

The source of this sequence is a human donor with advanced basal cell or squamous cell carcinoma (not recorded which). Sequences were derived from PBMCs, sampled before anti-PD-1 therapy. The chain is built from TRBV7-6 and TRBJ2-1, with D possibly called TRBD1 or TRBD2 (5 bases each). The CDR3 DNA reads as TGTGCCAGCAGATCCGGGACGGAGGAGCAGTTCTTC. This encodes CASRSGTEEQFF.